This T cell receptor (beta chain) was captured in a study of cytomegalovirus exposure and HLA in healthy donors. The CDR3 extends over 16 amino acids. V was clipped by 5 bases and J by 1 base, with 16 bases between them. Germline CDR1 SGHNT, CDR2 YENEEA. The protocol was immunoSEQ multiplex PCR, while the TCRdb copy is restricted to in-frame clones and leaves out a portion. The sample yields approximately 65,000 clones, roughly 97% seen once. A word on this clone: What it recognizes is unknown.

Study-wide results and limits: The majority of TCR sequences were rare, yet some public TCRs appeared in many donors. Three CMV-associated chains were confirmed in vitro to be specific for CMV antigens. Reportedly, cytomegalovirus status was diagnosed with high sensitivity and specificity. A list of approximately 150 TCR beta chains associated with cytomegalovirus was given.

This chain connects TRBV11-3 to TRBJ2-3; D perhaps matches TRBD2 (6 bases). Sequenced sample: PBMCs. This TCR was recovered from a man younger than 30 in good health and CMV-seronegative. This chain's CDR3 is CASSRLVSYGTDTQYF. The CDR3 nucleotides are TGTGCCAGCAGCCGACTAGTTTCCTACGGCACAGATACGCAGTATTTT.